One and the same sample provided the 11 T cell receptor beta chains below, sequenced in a study of shared clonotypes between healthy human individuals. The protocol was immunoSEQ multiplex PCR, while the TCRdb copy is restricted to in-frame clones and leaves out a portion. Among hundreds of thousands of clones listed, roughly 96% were seen once. Source material: memory CD8+ T cells sorted from blood. Subset defined: CD45RO+ cells pooled with CCR7-negative TemRA cells. These receptors came from a man younger than 40 in good health.

The chain carries TRBV10-2 and TRBJ2-7; no reliable D call. In germline, CDR1 is WSHSY, CDR2 SAAADI. Trimming took 5 bases from V and 6 from J, leaving 17 bases between them. CDR3 length equals 14 residues. The CDR3, as DNA: TGCGCCAGCAGTAAAGACGACATATCGGGCGAGCAGTACTTC. This encodes CASSKDDISGEQYF.

The chain couples TRBV27 to TRBJ2-4; 11 bases are a match to TRBD2. Germline trimming cut 5 bases from V and 7 bases from J; bases unmatched to any gene: 13. This CDR3 has 17 residues. CDR1 MNHEY and CDR2 SMNVEV come from the germline V gene (reference sequence). This CDR3 reads CASSAGTSGTPRNIQYF. The CDR3, as DNA: TGTGCCAGCAGTGCCGGGACTAGCGGCACTCCACGGAACATTCAGTACTTC.

V and J are TRBV5-1 and TRBJ1-1; D possibly corresponds to TRBD1 (6 bases). The CDR3 runs 15 residues. The V gene lost 0 bases and the J gene lost 1 base, with 10 bases spanning the gap. Germline CDR1 and CDR2: SGHRS and YFSETQ. The CDR3 region has the DNA TGCGCCAGCAGCTTGGAGGGGGGGCCGAACACTGAAGCTTTCTTT. This codes for CASSLEGGPNTEAFF.

In DNA, the CDR3 is TGTGCCTGGGAAGGAGGACAGGCCTACAATGAGCAGTTCTTC. Translating gives CAWEGGQAYNEQFF. The rearrangement joins TRBV30 to TRBJ2-1; 7 nucleotides agree with TRBD1. CDR1 is GTSNPN and CDR2 is SVGIG in the germline V gene (reference sequence). The CDR3 contains 14 residues. Trimming took 5 bases from V and 2 from J; bases not matched to a gene: 6.

This chain uses TRBV9 with TRBJ2-6, with D unclear. The ends were cut back, 4 bases at V and 0 bases at J, with 8 bases in the middle. Per the germline V gene, CDR1 is SGDLS and CDR2 is YYNGEE. The CDR3 runs to 15 residues. CDR3 sequence: CASSPRHSGANVLTF. DNA for the CDR3: TGTGCCAGCAGCCCCCGGCACTCTGGGGCCAACGTCCTGACTTTC.

The chain recombines TRBV11-3 with TRBJ2-1, with 14 bases lining up with TRBD2. CDR3 length equals 15 residues. Per the germline V gene, CDR1 is SGHNT and CDR2 is YENEEA. Trimming took 1 base from V and 8 from J; bases not matched to a gene: 1. The CDR3 loop reads CASSLGGLAGDEQFF. The DNA of the CDR3 is TGTGCCAGCAGCTTAGGGGGACTAGCGGGAGATGAGCAGTTCTTC.

V and J are TRBV7-9 and TRBJ2-7, with D perhaps assigned TRBD1 or TRBD2 (6 bases each). Germline CDR1 and CDR2: SEHNR and FQNEAQ (reference sequence). Between the trimmed V and J ends, which lost 4 bases and 2 bases, there was a span of 12 bases. The CDR3 has 14 residues. CDR3 in DNA: TGTGCCAGCAGCTGGGGCGGGACACCCTACGAGCAGTACTTC. It specifies CASSWGGTPYEQYF.

This chain joins TRBV4-2 and TRBJ2-7, with 10 bases identical to TRBD2. Germline-derived CDR1 and CDR2 are LGHNA and YNFKEQ. The CDR3 is 16 residues long. V lost 3 bases and J lost 2; bases outside the gene matches: 7. The DNA for the CDR3 is TGTGCCAGCAGCCAGCCCGCTAGCGGGGGCCCCTACGAGCAGTACTTC. It is translated as CASSQPASGGPYEQYF.

The chain joins TRBV19 to TRBJ1-1, with a weak D call TRBD1 (6 bases). The V and J ends lost 0 bases and 1 base respectively, with 6 bases between them. Per the germline V gene, CDR1 is LNHDA and CDR2 is SQIVND (reference sequence). The CDR3 consists of 14 residues. As DNA, the CDR3 is TGTGCCAGTAGTATAGAGGGGGCGAACACTGAAGCTTTCTTT. Amino acids: CASSIEGANTEAFF.

The genes are TRBV6-5 and TRBJ2-7; D is uncertain. Germline-derived CDR1 and CDR2 are MNHEY and SVGAGI. CDR3 length: 10 amino acids. Deletions cut 1 base from V and 5 bases from J, with 0 bases between. The CDR3 DNA reads as TGTGCCAGCAGTTACTACGAGCAGTACTTC. It codes for CASSYYEQYF.

This clone was seen a single time. The chain combines TRBV28 with TRBJ1-4; TRBD1 matches 7 bases. The CDR3 is made up of 14 amino acids. V shed 6 bases and J 5 bases; nucleotides not matched to a gene: 6. Germline assignment: CDR1 MDHEN and CDR2 SYDVKM. The DNA of the CDR3 is TGTGCCAGCAGCCTCGGGACAGCCAATGAAAAACTGTTTTTT. It yields the protein CASSLGTANEKLFF.